The 16 T cell receptor beta chains listed next were all sequenced from one sample in a study of human T cells and chemical hapten exposure (dated by TCRdb to the early 2020s). The time point label, as the study defines it: patch test 2, 6 weeks after DPC sensitization. The treatment or condition label on this specimen signifies: therapeutic diphenylcyclopropenone sensitization with weekly scalp DPC. Library creation used RACE. Instrument on record: NextSeq 500. The raw public data were reprocessed by TCRdb itself: fastp quality trimming at Q25, MiXCR clonotype calling, in-frame beta chains only. CDR3 protein duplicates are merged, each entry listing the most common genes and DNA. The sample table lists a few hundred thousand distinct CDR3 sequences, more than 5% of them with a count of one. About 5% of the sample rests with the top ten. The sequenced sample was whole blood, obtained in connection with sensitization to the hapten diphenylcyclopropenone (DPC). The receptors come from a woman aged 18-30 years with alopecia areata. Some clones in this sample may be carry-over from other donors' samples.

This clonotype was counted a few times. V gene TRBV6-2 or TRBV6-3 combines with J gene TRBJ2-7; 7 nucleotides agree with TRBD1. Germline V gene data show CDR1 as MNHEY and CDR2 as SVGEGT. This CDR3 has 15 amino acids. The ends lost 4 bases at V and 4 bases at J; junction bases unmatched: 10. Here the CDR3 DNA reads TGTGCCAGCAGTTGGAGGACAGGTCTTCTTTACGAGCAGTACTTC. Translation gives CASSWRTGLLYEQYF.

V is TRBV5-1 and J is TRBJ2-3, with unresolved D. Trimming pared 4 bases from V and 0 bases from J, leaving 15 bases between. This CDR3 region has 16 residues. Germline CDR1 reads SGHRS; CDR2 reads YFSETQ. CDR3 sequence (DNA): TGCGCCAGCAGCCCGGACCTACCCGGCAGCACAGATACGCAGTATTTT. Translating gives CASSPDLPGSTDTQYF. The full variable domain, rest sourced from reference TRBV5-1 and TRBJ2-3, is KAGVTQTPRYLIKTRGQQVTLSCSPISGHRSVSWYQQTPGQGLQFLFEYFSETQRNKGNFPGRFSGRQFSNSRSEMNVSTLELGDSALYLCASSPDLPGSTDTQYFGPGTRLTVL.

Notes on this clonotype: A read error may explain this, as a much larger clone is one base away. The J gene is TRBJ1-2, the V gene TRBV6-6, with a tentative D call TRBD1 (5 bases). The CDR3 extends over 16 amino acids. V was trimmed by 0 bases and J by 6 bases, leaving 17 bases between them. Germline V gene sequence: CDR1 MNHNY, CDR2 SVGAGI (reference sequence). Here the CDR3 reads CASSYSMVSDMDGYTF. CDR3 nucleotides: TGTGCCAGCAGTTACTCGATGGTGTCGGACATGGATGGCTACACCTTC.

This clonotype has ten or more counts. J is TRBJ2-3 and V is TRBV6-5, with a possible D match to TRBD2 (5 bases). Germline V lookup: CDR1 MNHEY, CDR2 SVGAGI. The length of the CDR3 is 15 residues. V was cut by 6 bases and J by 8 bases, with 21 bases left in between. In DNA form, the CDR3 reads TGTGCCAGCAGCGGGCGGGTTACTAACCTCGTTACGCAGTATTTT. Its protein is CASSGRVTNLVTQYF.

This chain links TRBV9 with TRBJ2-3; 9 nucleotides agree with TRBD2. Trimming removed 0 bases from V and 1 base from J; junction bases left unmatched: 0. The length of the CDR3 is 15 residues. Germline CDR1 and CDR2: SGDLS and YYNGEE. CDR3 nucleotides: TGTGCCAGCAGCGTAGTAGCGGGGGGCACAGATACGCAGTATTTT. Its protein product is CASSVVAGGTDTQYF.

This clonotype was found a few times. The V and J genes are TRBV9 and TRBJ1-2; perhaps TRBD1 as D (5 bases). V lost 4 bases, J lost 8 bases, and 18 bases lay in between. CDR3 size: 14 residues. Per germline, CDR1 SGDLS and CDR2 YYNGEE. CDR3 region: CASSPTLGGAGYTF. CDR3 sequence (DNA): TGTGCCAGCAGCCCTACCCTGGGAGGGGCGGGCTACACCTTC.

This clonotype has a count of ten or more. Mismatch with germline at one junction end may stem from a read error. The rearrangement joins TRBV4-1 to TRBJ2-3, with D possibly matching TRBD2 (6 bases). The V gene's germline CDR1 is MGHRA and CDR2 YSYEKL. This CDR3 comprises 16 residues. This chain's CDR3 is CASSQVLAGGTDTQYF. CDR3 bases: TGTGCCAGCAGCCAAGTACTAGCCGGAGGAACAGATACGCAGTATTTT.

At least ten counts were recorded for this clonotype. The chain combines TRBV4-3 with TRBJ2-7, with D maybe TRBD2 (5 bases). The CDR3 extends over 15 amino acids. Between the trimmed V and J ends, which lost 0 bases and 3 bases, there was a span of 12 bases. Looked up from germline, CDR1 is LGHNA and CDR2 is YSLEER. The CDR3 sequence is CASSQEVSEGYEQYF. In DNA form, the CDR3 reads TGCGCCAGCAGCCAAGAAGTGAGTGAGGGCTACGAGCAGTACTTC.

This clonotype turned up a few times. This sequence joins TRBV12-3 or TRBV12-4 and TRBJ2-2; D unclear. The germline V and J ends were trimmed by 5 bases and 6 bases, with 13 bases remaining between them. This CDR3 is 14 amino acids long. In DNA form, the CDR3 reads TGTGCCAGCAGTCTCCCTCTCTCGGCCGGGGAGCTGTTTTTT. This codes for CASSLPLSAGELFF.

This clonotype was detected only a few times. The CDR3: CTVGQLYAYNEQFF. DNA for the CDR3: TGCACCGTGGGACAGCTCTACGCCTACAATGAGCAGTTCTTC. The chain employs TRBV29-1 and TRBJ2-1, with 7 positions matching TRBD1. Germline values: CDR1 SQVTM, CDR2 ANQGSEA. This CDR3 region has 14 residues.

The table lists this clonotype with a few counts. The chain combines TRBV2 with TRBJ1-2; 10 bases are shared with TRBD1. The V gene's germline CDR1 is SNHLY and CDR2 FYNNEI. The CDR3 is 17 residues long. Trimming removed 1 base from V and 0 bases from J; junction bases left unmatched: 5. The DNA of the CDR3 is TGTGCCAGCAGTGAAGTGTTGGGACAGGGGACTAACTATGGCTACACCTTC. It specifies CASSEVLGQGTNYGYTF.

This clonotype came up many times. The chain joins TRBV6-6 to TRBJ1-2; D is unclear. The CDR3 is 14 amino acids. Per germline, CDR1 MNHNY and CDR2 SVGAGI (reference sequence). V shed 5 bases and J shed 7 bases, with 17 bases lying between them. As DNA, the CDR3 is TGTGCCAGCAGTGAGCAGACGGGGATGAGTGGCTACACCTTC. It translates to CASSEQTGMSGYTF.

This clonotype was counted at least ten times. In nucleotides, the CDR3 is TGTGCCAGCAGTTACGCCCGTGGAGGGGGTGCTGGAAACACCATATATTTT. It translates to CASSYARGGGAGNTIYF. The V gene is TRBV6-6, the J gene TRBJ1-3, with a tentative D call TRBD1 (6 bases). Trimming stripped 2 bases from V and 2 bases from J, with 16 bases between. CDR1 and CDR2 from the germline V gene are MNHNY and SVGAGI (reference sequence). There are 17 residues in the CDR3.

The chain combines TRBV3-1 with TRBJ2-3, with D perhaps TRBD2 (6 bases). Trimming took 4 bases from V and 3 from J, leaving 11 bases between them. The V gene's germline CDR1 is LGHDT and CDR2 YNNKEL (reference sequence). The CDR3 length is 14 residues. This CDR3 reads CASSPRDLTDTQYF. The CDR3 DNA is TGTGCCAGCAGCCCCCGGGACTTAACAGATACGCAGTATTTT.

This clonotype has only a few counts. The rearrangement uses TRBV27 and TRBJ2-1; either TRBD1 or TRBD2 may supply D (5 bases each). Germline V gene sequence: CDR1 MNHEY, CDR2 SMNVEV (reference sequence). Between the trimmed V and J ends, which lost 5 bases and 9 bases, there was a span of 23 bases. This CDR3 region has 16 residues. The CDR3 protein is CASSPYLWAGATEQFF. Here the CDR3 DNA reads TGTGCCAGCAGTCCCTATTTGTGGGCCGGGGCCACTGAGCAGTTCTTC.

This clonotype came up a few times. This sequence joins TRBV11-3 and TRBJ1-5; weak D call: TRBD1 (5 bases). This CDR3 contains 14 residues. V dropped 5 bases and J dropped 7 bases, with 15 bases sitting between them. Germline CDR1 SGHNT, CDR2 YENEEA. CDR3 loop: CASSTGGFGQPQHF. In nucleotides, the CDR3 is TGTGCCAGCAGCACGGGGGGATTTGGGCAGCCCCAGCATTTT.